These 30 T cell receptor beta chains share one sample of origin, sequenced in a study of cytomegalovirus exposure and HLA in healthy donors (dated 2017 in TCRdb). To prepare the library, the immunoSEQ multiplex PCR assay was applied. For the multiplex PCR, a mixture combining 60 forward primers for TCR Vbeta segments and 13 reverse primers for TCR Jbeta segments was used. TCRdb limited this immuneACCESS table to in-frame rearrangements with V and J called. A share of clones is missing; checked studies link under half to unresolved V genes, and the rest is unexplained. This sample has about 190,000 clones in its table, and 84% of those were observed once. Around 0.25% of the sample is held by the ten biggest clonotypes. Material: PBMCs. These TCRs come from a boy younger than 18 in good health and CMV-seronegative.

The gene calls are TRBV5-1 and TRBJ2-7; D gene unclear. CDR3 length: 12 residues. The V gene lost 3 bases and the J gene lost 4 bases, with 8 bases spanning the gap. Looked up from germline, CDR1 is SGHRS and CDR2 is YFSETQ. The CDR3 DNA sequence: TGCGCCAGCAGCTCCCCCCCTTACGAGCAGTACTTC. This translates into CASSSPPYEQYF.

V and J are TRBV5-6 and TRBJ1-1; tentatively, D is TRBD1 (5 bases). V was pared by 2 bases and J by 3 bases, with 8 bases between. This CDR3 is 13 amino acids long. The germline V gene has CDR1 SGHDT and CDR2 YYEEEE. The CDR3 reads CASSLSGYTEAFF. As DNA, the CDR3 is TGTGCCAGCAGCTTATCAGGGTACACTGAAGCTTTCTTT.

This clone was observed a few times. The rearrangement links TRBV2 to TRBJ1-6, with a tentative D call TRBD1 (5 bases). V gave up 3 bases and J gave up 6 bases, with 12 bases separating them. This CDR3 has 15 residues. Germline CDR1 and CDR2: SNHLY and FYNNEI. CDR3 protein: CASSEEQVPNSPLHF. CDR3 DNA: TGTGCCAGCAGTGAGGAACAGGTTCCTAATTCACCCCTCCACTTT.

This clone was seen more than once but under ten times. The chain employs TRBV5-1 and TRBJ2-2, with 9 bases matching TRBD2. The germline V gene has CDR1 SGHRS and CDR2 YFSETQ. Losses at the gene ends were 7 bases for V and 1 base for J; bases not matched to a gene: 8. The CDR3 runs to 16 residues. The CDR3 protein is CASLPLAGRNTGELFF. Written as DNA, the CDR3 is TGCGCCAGCCTCCCCCTAGCGGGGAGGAACACCGGGGAGCTGTTTTTT.

Comment on this clone: Other nucleotide sequences from this sample produce the same CDR3. The chain employs TRBV2 and TRBJ2-3; 7 bases fit TRBD1. CDR1 and CDR2 (germline): SNHLY, FYNNEI. V trimming: 1 base; J trimming: 4 bases; junction bases outside the gene matches: 2. The CDR3 sequence is 14 residues long. Written as DNA, the CDR3 is TGTGCCAGCAGTGAAGGGACAGGACCAGATACGCAGTATTTT. Encoded protein: CASSEGTGPDTQYF.

The V call is TRBV5-1, the J call TRBJ2-2, with D perhaps matching TRBD2 (5 bases). Trimming took off 2 bases at V and 6 bases at J, with 8 bases between the two ends. Germline CDR1 SGHRS, CDR2 YFSETQ. This CDR3 contains 13 residues. The CDR3 loop is CASSFYSAGELFF. DNA of the CDR3: TGCGCCAGCAGCTTCTATAGCGCCGGGGAGCTGTTTTTT.

The V and J genes are TRBV12-5 and TRBJ1-6; tentative D call: TRBD1 (6 bases). Germline loops: CDR1 LGHNT, CDR2 FRNRAP. The CDR3 covers 15 residues. The germline V and J ends were trimmed by 3 bases and 7 bases, with 13 bases remaining between them. DNA of the CDR3: TGTGCTAGTGGTTTTGCCCAGGGGTTGAATTCACCCCTCCACTTT. This encodes CASGFAQGLNSPLHF.

This chain links TRBV9 with TRBJ1-2, with 7 bases lining up with TRBD1. This CDR3 comprises 13 residues. The germline gives CDR1 SGDLS, CDR2 YYNGEE. With 3 bases clipped from V and 8 bases from J, the junction kept 7 bases outside the gene matches. CDR3 in amino acids: CASSAGQAAGYTF. As DNA, the CDR3 is TGTGCCAGCAGCGCAGGACAGGCAGCGGGCTACACCTTC.

As to this clone: Germline and junction disagree at one end, which may indicate a read error. The genes are TRBV6-1 and TRBJ1-1; no clear D gene. This CDR3 spans 15 amino acids. Germline V CDR1 and CDR2: MNHNS, SASEGT. The CDR3 here is CACSVPTALNTEAFF. The DNA for the CDR3 is TGTGCCTGCAGTGTACCTACAGCCCTGAACACTGAAGCTTTCTTT.

The chain links TRBV2 to TRBJ1-2; a weak D match, TRBD1 (5 bases). CDR3 size: 13 residues. Trimming removed 6 bases from V and 6 bases from J, with 14 bases in between. CDR1 SNHLY and CDR2 FYNNEI come from the germline V gene. DNA for the CDR3: TGTGCCAGCAGACCAGGGCCAAGGGATGGCTACACCTTC. It codes for CASRPGPRDGYTF.

The V and J genes are TRBV11-2 and TRBJ1-4, with D unresolved. Germline loops: CDR1 SGHAT, CDR2 FQNNGV. Trimming took off 1 base at V and 5 bases at J, with 11 bases between the two ends. The length of the CDR3 is 15 residues. The CDR3 loop is CASSLALASNEKLFF. CDR3 sequence (DNA): TGTGCCAGCAGCTTAGCGCTAGCCTCGAATGAAAAACTGTTTTTT. The variable domain in full, completed from reference TRBV11-2 and TRBJ1-4, reads EAGVAQSPRYKIIEKRQSVAFWCNPISGHATLYWYQQILGQGPKLLIQFQNNGVVDDSQLPKDRFSAERLKGVDSTLKIQPAKLEDSAVYLCASSLALASNEKLFFGSGTQLSVL.

The rearrangement links TRBV9 to TRBJ2-2, with 10 bases identical to TRBD1. The CDR3 is 17 amino acids. Germline loops: CDR1 SGDLS, CDR2 YYNGEE. V trimming: 3 bases; J trimming: 7 bases; junction bases outside the gene matches: 12. This chain's CDR3 is CASSESLGQGDGGELFF. CDR3 DNA sequence: TGTGCCAGCAGCGAAAGTCTTGGACAGGGGGATGGCGGGGAGCTGTTTTTT.

This clone was found a few times. This chain joins TRBV9 and TRBJ2-5; 10 bases are a match to TRBD2. This CDR3 has 15 residues. Germline V CDR1 and CDR2: SGDLS, YYNGEE. V was pared by 4 bases and J by 3 bases, with 6 bases of the junction left unmatched. The CDR3: CASSTGTSDKETQYF. The CDR3 coding sequence is TGTGCCAGCAGCACCGGGACTAGCGACAAAGAGACCCAGTACTTC.

There are a few counts of this clone. This rearrangement joins TRBV29-1 to TRBJ1-2; 8 bases agree with TRBD1. The V gene's germline CDR1 is SQVTM and CDR2 ANQGSEA. The CDR3 covers 11 residues. The V segment lost 8 bases and the J segment 4 bases; nucleotides outside the gene matches: 3. For the CDR3, the DNA is TGCAGCCCGGACAGGGCCTATGGCTACACCTTC. This codes for CSPDRAYGYTF.

The chain combines TRBV5-1 with TRBJ2-5, with D possibly TRBD2 on 5 matching bases. This CDR3 is built from 15 residues. With 4 bases removed from V and 1 base from J, the gap between germline ends came to 14 bases. Germline values: CDR1 SGHRS, CDR2 YFSETQ. CDR3 in amino acids: CASSPLGGGQETQYF. CDR3 in DNA: TGCGCCAGCAGCCCACTAGGAGGAGGCCAAGAGACCCAGTACTTC.

This clone appeared a single time. This chain links TRBV9 with TRBJ1-2; maybe TRBD1 (5 bases). Germline CDR1 and CDR2: SGDLS and YYNGEE. V was clipped by 0 bases and J by 6 bases, with 12 bases between them. CDR3 length: 14 residues. The CDR3 is CASSVENRIDGYTF. DNA for the CDR3: TGTGCCAGCAGCGTAGAAAACAGGATTGATGGCTACACCTTC.

This clone came up once. The rearrangement links TRBV21-1 to TRBJ1-2; the D call TRBD1 from the table was never checked on the DNA. TRBV21-1 is a pseudogene segment. This CDR3 is built from 14 residues. CDR3 bases: TGTGCCATCCCATTATCTCAGGTTAACTATGGCTACACCTTC. Its protein is CAIPLSQVNYGYTF.

Concerning this clone itself: In the same sample, other DNA sequences code for this CDR3. CDR3 amino acids: CASRGGTSGFTDTQYF. CDR3 nucleotide sequence: TGTGCCAGCAGAGGAGGGACTAGCGGATTCACGGATACGCAGTATTTT. The J gene is TRBJ2-3, the V gene TRBV7-2; 11 nucleotides line up with TRBD2. This CDR3 is built from 16 residues. V was pared by 6 bases and J by 6 bases, with 11 bases of the junction left unmatched. Germline V lookup: CDR1 SGHTA, CDR2 FQGNSA.

This chain connects TRBV18 to TRBJ1-3, with a possible D match to TRBD1 (5 bases). From germline, CDR1 is KGHSH and CDR2 LQKENI. V was cut by 2 bases and J by 0 bases, with 8 bases left in between. The CDR3 loop spans 15 amino acids. In DNA, the CDR3 is TGTGCCAGCTCACCAGGGGCCAACTCTGGAAACACCATATATTTT. Its protein is CASSPGANSGNTIYF.

This chain links TRBV5-1 with TRBJ1-2, with TRBD1 as a possible D gene (6 bases). Trimming stripped 0 bases from V and 9 bases from J, with 15 bases between. Germline-derived CDR1 and CDR2 are SGHRS and YFSETQ. The CDR3 totals 14 residues. The CDR3 reads CASSLGPQGFSYTF. CDR3 DNA sequence: TGCGCCAGCAGCTTGGGGCCACAGGGTTTCAGCTACACCTTC. The variable domain in full, with the rest retrieved from reference TRBV5-1 and TRBJ1-2, is KAGVTQTPRYLIKTRGQQVTLSCSPISGHRSVSWYQQTPGQGLQFLFEYFSETQRNKGNFPGRFSGRQFSNSRSEMNVSTLELGDSALYLCASSLGPQGFSYTFGSGTRLTVV.

J is TRBJ1-2 and V is TRBV4-3; TRBD1 is a possible D gene (5 bases). The germline V gene encodes CDR1 LGHNA and CDR2 YSLEER. V lost 0 bases and J 2 bases, leaving 10 bases between the germline ends. CDR3 size: 15 residues. The CDR3 nucleotides are TGCGCCAGCAGCCAAGATTGGGGGGTGAACTATGGCTACACCTTC. This sequence encodes CASSQDWGVNYGYTF.

This clone was seen only once. V is TRBV29-1 and J is TRBJ1-1; 7 bases fit TRBD1. Germline V gene lookup returns CDR1 SQVTM and CDR2 ANQGSEA. Losses at the gene ends were 4 bases for V and 1 base for J; bases not matched to a gene: 9. The CDR3 spans 15 residues. The CDR3 spells CSVGSNRGANTEAFF. The CDR3 DNA reads TGCAGCGTTGGATCCAACAGGGGTGCGAACACTGAAGCTTTCTTT. Full variable domain (outside the CDR3, taken from reference TRBV29-1 and TRBJ1-1): SAVISQKPSRDICQRGTSLTIQCQVDSQVTMMFWYRQQPGQSLTLIATANQGSEATYESGFVIDKFPISRPNLTFSTLTVSNMSPEDSSIYLCSVGSNRGANTEAFFGQGTRLTVV.

The V and J genes are TRBV29-1 and TRBJ1-1; D possibly corresponds to TRBD1 (5 bases). The germline CDR1 and CDR2 sequences are SQVTM and ANQGSEA. The CDR3 is made up of 12 amino acids. The V gene lost 3 bases and the J gene lost 3 bases, with 8 bases spanning the gap. The CDR3 sequence: CSVEGLYTEAFF. The CDR3 region has the DNA TGCAGCGTTGAGGGACTGTACACTGAAGCTTTCTTT.

This chain links TRBV4-1 with TRBJ2-5; 10 bases are a match to TRBD2. V lost 1 base to trimming and J lost 5 bases; unmatched junction nucleotides: 7. CDR3 length: 16 residues. The germline CDR1 and CDR2 sequences are MGHRA and YSYEKL. CDR3 amino acids: CASSQVVLAGVETQYF. CDR3 DNA: TGCGCCAGCAGCCAAGTGGTCCTAGCGGGAGTGGAGACCCAGTACTTC.

This sequence joins TRBV5-5 and TRBJ2-2, with 10 bases matching TRBD2. The CDR3 contains 17 residues. Germline V lookup: CDR1 SGHKS, CDR2 YYEKEE (reference sequence). Trimming cost V 0 bases and J 2 bases; bases outside gene matches: 4. CDR3 bases: TGTGCCAGCAGCTTGGAGCAGCGGGGGGGAAACACCGGGGAGCTGTTTTTT. The encoded protein is CASSLEQRGGNTGELFF.

The chain carries TRBV7-6 and TRBJ1-1; D is unclear. Germline V lookup: CDR1 SGHVS, CDR2 FNYEAQ. With 3 bases removed from V and 3 bases from J, the gap between germline ends came to 8 bases. This CDR3 is 13 amino acids long. The CDR3 DNA is TGTGCCAGCAGCTTGAGGGTAGACACTGAAGCTTTCTTT. It codes for CASSLRVDTEAFF.

This clone was found once. The chain links TRBV5-4 to TRBJ2-7; weak D call: TRBD1 (6 bases). Germline V gene data show CDR1 as SGHNT and CDR2 as YYREEE (reference sequence). The V end was cut by 4 bases, the J end by 1 base, with 15 bases between. The CDR3 is made up of 15 amino acids. CDR3 sequence reads: CASSAYWTASYEQYF. The CDR3 DNA reads as TGTGCCAGCAGCGCGTACTGGACAGCTTCCTACGAGCAGTACTTC. Variable domain in full (rest from reference TRBV5-4 and TRBJ2-7): ETGVTQSPTHLIKTRGQQVTLRCSSQSGHNTVSWYQQALGQGPQFIFQYYREEENGRGNFPPRFSGLQFPNYSSELNVNALELDDSALYLCASSAYWTASYEQYFGPGTRLTVT.

This chain joins TRBV6-5 and TRBJ2-1; D gene uncertain. Germline CDR1 and CDR2: MNHEY and SVGAGI. The V end lost 0 bases, the J end lost 7 bases, and 4 bases lay between the germline ends. The length of the CDR3 is 12 residues. This chain's CDR3 is CASSYSRNEQFF. DNA for the CDR3: TGTGCCAGCAGTTACTCGAGAAATGAGCAGTTCTTC.

The rearrangement links TRBV5-1 to TRBJ1-4; 7 bases are a match to TRBD1. CDR3 size: 15 residues. V shed 9 bases, J shed 6 bases, and the junction held 14 bases outside the gene matches. From germline, CDR1 is SGHRS and CDR2 YFSETQ. The chain's CDR3 is CATRKQGGLDEKLFF. The CDR3 DNA reads TGCGCCACCAGAAAACAAGGGGGCTTGGATGAAAAACTGTTTTTT.

In this sample, this clone turned up a few times. V is TRBV9 and J is TRBJ1-1; 8 positions match TRBD1. Germline trimming cut 0 bases from V and 5 bases from J; bases unmatched to any gene: 6. The CDR3 is 15 amino acids. CDR1 is SGDLS, CDR2 YYNGEE, per germline. The CDR3 region has the DNA TGTGCCAGCAGCGTAGTTCCCCAGGGGGCAACTGAAGCTTTCTTT. As protein: CASSVVPQGATEAFF.